The clone carrying this T cell receptor (beta chain) occurred many times. Its specificity is not known. The source of the sample is a study of T cells in Graves' hyperthyroidism and ophthalmopathy. Overall study results and limits: A model built on 13 V-J features separated ophthalmopathy from stable hyperthyroidism.

With duration under 3 months, ophthalmopathy was active: Clinical Activity Score at least 3, NOSPECS at least 4. Between the trimmed V and J ends, which lost 7 bases and 0 bases, there was a span of 12 bases. Germline assignment: CDR1 SNHLY and CDR2 FYNNEI. The CDR3 spans 14 residues. Amplification yielded TCR beta CDR3 regions, with RNA transcripts as the source. HTBI primers were employed in a first-round RT-PCR of the TCR CDR3. One entry per CDR3 protein results from TCRdb running MiXCR on the multiplex PCR reads. The repertoire includes over 300,000 distinct CDR3 sequences, around 13% of them detected once, and about a third sits in the top ten.

Sequencing was done on a sample of blood. The receptor was derived from a woman in her 40s with Graves' ophthalmopathy. The rearrangement links TRBV2 to TRBJ1-1; no clear D gene. For the CDR3, the DNA is TGTGCCAGCACTCTCAGTGTTATGAACACTGAAGCTTTCTTT. As protein: CASTLSVMNTEAFF. The full variable domain, rest sourced from reference TRBV2 and TRBJ1-1, is EPEVTQTPSHQVTQMGQEVILRCVPISNHLYFYWYRQILGQKVEFLVSFYNNEISEKSEIFDDQFSVERPDGSNFTLKIRSTKLEDSAMYFCASTLSVMNTEAFFGQGTRLTVV.